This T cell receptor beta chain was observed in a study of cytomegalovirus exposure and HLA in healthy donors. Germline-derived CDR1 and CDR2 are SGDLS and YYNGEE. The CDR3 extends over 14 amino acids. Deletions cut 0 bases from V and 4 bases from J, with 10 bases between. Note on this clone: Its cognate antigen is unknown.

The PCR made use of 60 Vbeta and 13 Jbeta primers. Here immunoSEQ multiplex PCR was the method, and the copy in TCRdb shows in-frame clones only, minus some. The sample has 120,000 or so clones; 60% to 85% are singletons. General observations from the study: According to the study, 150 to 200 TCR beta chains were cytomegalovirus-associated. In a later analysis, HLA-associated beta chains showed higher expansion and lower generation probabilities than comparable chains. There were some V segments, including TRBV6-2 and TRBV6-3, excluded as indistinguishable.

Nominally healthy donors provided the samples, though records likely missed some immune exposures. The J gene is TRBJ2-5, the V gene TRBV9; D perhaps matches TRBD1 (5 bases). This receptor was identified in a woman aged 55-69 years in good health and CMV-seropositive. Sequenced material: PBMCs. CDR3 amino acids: CASSVATGLETQYF. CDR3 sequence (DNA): TGTGCCAGCAGCGTAGCTACAGGTTTAGAGACCCAGTACTTC. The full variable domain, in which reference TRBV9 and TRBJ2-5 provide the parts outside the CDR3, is DSGVTQTPKHLITATGQRVTLRCSPRSGDLSVYWYQQSLDQGLQFLIQYYNGEERAKGNILERFSAQQFPDLHSELNLSSLELGDSALYFCASSVATGLETQYFGPGTRLLVL.